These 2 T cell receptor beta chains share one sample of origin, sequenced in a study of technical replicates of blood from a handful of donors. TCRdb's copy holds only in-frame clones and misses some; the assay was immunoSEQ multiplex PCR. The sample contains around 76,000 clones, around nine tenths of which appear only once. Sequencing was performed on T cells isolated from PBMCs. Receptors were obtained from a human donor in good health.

CDR3 bases: TGTGCCTGGAGTGTCTTATCGGGGGGGCATGATGAGCAGTTCTTC. Its protein product is CAWSVLSGGHDEQFF. V gene TRBV30 combines with J gene TRBJ2-1; 8 positions match TRBD2. The CDR3 spans 15 residues. The V and J ends lost 0 bases and 8 bases, in that order; junction bases with no gene match: 9. CDR1 GTSNPN and CDR2 SVGIG come from the germline V gene (reference sequence). Full variable domain (remainder filled in from reference TRBV30 and TRBJ2-1): SQTIHQWPATLVQPVGSPLSLECTVEGTSNPNLYWYRQAAGRGLQLLFYSVGIGQISSEVPQNLSASRPQDRQFILSSKKLLLSDSGFYLCAWSVLSGGHDEQFFGPGTRLTVL.

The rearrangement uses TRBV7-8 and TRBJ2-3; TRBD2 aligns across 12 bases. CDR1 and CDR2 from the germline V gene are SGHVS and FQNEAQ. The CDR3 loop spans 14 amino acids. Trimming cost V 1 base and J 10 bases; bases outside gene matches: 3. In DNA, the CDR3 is TGTGCCAGCAGCTTAGAACTAGCGGGGGGCTCGCAGTATTTT. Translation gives CASSLELAGGSQYF. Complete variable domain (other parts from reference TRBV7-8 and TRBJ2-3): GAGVSQSPRYKVAKRGQDVALRCDPISGHVSLFWYQQALGQGPEFLTYFQNEAQLDKSGLPSDRFFAERPEGSVSTLKIQRTQQEDSAVYLCASSLELAGGSQYFGPGTRLTVL.